These T cell receptor beta chains were read from a single sample in a study of shared clonotypes between healthy human individuals. Some clones are missing from TCRdb's copy, which holds only in-frame ones; the method was immunoSEQ multiplex PCR. The sample has roughly 2.1 million clones; roughly 91% are singletons. The sample taken for sequencing was naive CD8+ T cells from PBMCs. The receptors here all came from a man younger than 30 in good health. Some clones in this sample may be carry-over from other donors' samples. Both conserved end residues are part of each CDR3. Fields, in order: CDR3 length, D gene, V gene, J gene, clone size, CDR3 protein, CDR3 DNA. A D gene is named only where the DNA matches it firmly. Some rows mark clone size as missing; the rest say once, few, many or name a class of expanded clone.

CDR3 length: 16; D gene: -; V gene: TRBV14; J gene: TRBJ1-2; clone size: few; CDR3 protein: CASSQDTTSAWNGYTF; CDR3 DNA: TGTGCCAGCAGCCAAGATACCACATCCGCCTGGAATGGCTACACCTTC
CDR3 length: 17; D gene: -; V gene: TRBV11-2; J gene: TRBJ2-2; clone size: once; CDR3 protein: CASSNPRGGGSTGELFF; CDR3 DNA: TGTGCCAGCAGTAACCCCAGGGGGGGCGGATCCACCGGGGAGCTGTTTTTT
CDR3 length: 14; D gene: -; V gene: TRBV28; J gene: TRBJ1-2; clone size: -; CDR3 protein: CASSLGVLGHGYTF; CDR3 DNA: TGTGCCAGCAGTTTAGGGGTCCTGGGGCATGGCTACACCTTC
CDR3 length: 13; D gene: -; V gene: TRBV11-2; J gene: TRBJ2-7; clone size: -; CDR3 protein: CASSFGKGYEQYF; CDR3 DNA: TGTGCCAGCAGCTTCGGTAAGGGTTACGAGCAGTACTTC
CDR3 length: 16; D gene: -; V gene: TRBV5-8; J gene: TRBJ2-2; clone size: -; CDR3 protein: CASSLGPIISPGELFF; CDR3 DNA: TGTGCCAGCAGCTTGGGACCGATAATAAGCCCCGGGGAGCTGTTTTTT
CDR3 length: 15; D gene: -; V gene: TRBV5-1; J gene: TRBJ2-2; clone size: -; CDR3 protein: CASSPGTPFTGELFF; CDR3 DNA: TGCGCCAGCAGCCCCGGGACACCTTTCACCGGGGAGCTGTTTTTT
CDR3 length: 15; D gene: TRBD1; V gene: TRBV27; J gene: TRBJ2-7; clone size: -; CDR3 protein: CASSPKGQGVYEQYF; CDR3 DNA: TGTGCCAGCAGTCCGAAGGGACAGGGCGTCTACGAGCAGTACTTC
CDR3 length: 13; D gene: -; V gene: TRBV19; J gene: TRBJ2-1; clone size: -; CDR3 protein: CASADSSYNEQFF; CDR3 DNA: TGTGCCAGTGCCGATAGCTCCTACAATGAGCAGTTCTTC
CDR3 length: 14; D gene: -; V gene: TRBV19; J gene: TRBJ1-5; clone size: -; CDR3 protein: CASINSQSNQPQHF; CDR3 DNA: TGTGCCAGTATAAACAGTCAGAGCAATCAGCCCCAGCATTTT
CDR3 length: 17; D gene: -; V gene: TRBV4-2; J gene: TRBJ2-6; clone size: -; CDR3 protein: CASSQDRRVSGANVLTF; CDR3 DNA: TGTGCCAGCAGCCAAGATCGTAGGGTATCTGGGGCCAACGTCCTGACTTTC
CDR3 length: 14; D gene: -; V gene: TRBV4-1; J gene: TRBJ2-7; clone size: -; CDR3 protein: CASSQESRAYEQYF; CDR3 DNA: TGCGCCAGCAGCCAAGAAAGCAGGGCCTACGAGCAGTACTTC
CDR3 length: 13; D gene: -; V gene: TRBV27; J gene: TRBJ1-1; clone size: few; CDR3 protein: CASSLWRNTEAFF; CDR3 DNA: TGTGCCAGCAGTTTATGGAGGAACACTGAAGCTTTCTTT
CDR3 length: 14; D gene: TRBD1; V gene: TRBV5-4; J gene: TRBJ1-2; clone size: once; CDR3 protein: CASSTETGGRGYTF; CDR3 DNA: TGTGCCAGCAGCACGGAGACAGGGGGGAGGGGCTACACCTTC
CDR3 length: 15; D gene: TRBD1; V gene: TRBV2; J gene: TRBJ1-5; clone size: -; CDR3 protein: CASRTGRGYNQPQHF; CDR3 DNA: TGTGCCAGCAGGACAGGGAGGGGTTACAATCAGCCCCAGCATTTT
CDR3 length: 11; D gene: -; V gene: TRBV7-6; J gene: TRBJ1-1; clone size: -; CDR3 protein: CASTWGGVAFF; CDR3 DNA: TGTGCCAGCACCTGGGGCGGCGTGGCTTTCTTT
CDR3 length: 14; D gene: -; V gene: TRBV28; J gene: TRBJ1-5; clone size: -; CDR3 protein: CASSFGALGQPQHF; CDR3 DNA: TGTGCCAGCAGTTTTGGGGCCCTCGGGCAGCCCCAGCATTTT
CDR3 length: 16; D gene: TRBD1; V gene: TRBV27; J gene: TRBJ2-2; clone size: -; CDR3 protein: CASSFSTGEVTGELFF; CDR3 DNA: TGTGCCAGCAGTTTCTCGACAGGGGAGGTGACCGGGGAGCTGTTTTTT
CDR3 length: 13; D gene: -; V gene: TRBV5-1; J gene: TRBJ2-7; clone size: -; CDR3 protein: CASSEITSYEQYF; CDR3 DNA: TGCGCCAGCAGCGAGATTACCTCCTACGAGCAGTACTTC
CDR3 length: 15; D gene: -; V gene: TRBV6-5; J gene: TRBJ1-5; clone size: -; CDR3 protein: CASSSRGYSNQPQHF; CDR3 DNA: TGTGCCAGCAGTTCACGGGGGTATAGCAATCAGCCCCAGCATTTT
CDR3 length: 17; D gene: TRBD2; V gene: TRBV6-1; J gene: TRBJ2-7; clone size: -; CDR3 protein: CASSEVFAGEMDYEQYF; CDR3 DNA: TGTGCCAGCAGTGAAGTATTCGCGGGAGAGATGGACTACGAGCAGTACTTC
CDR3 length: 12; D gene: -; V gene: TRBV6-5; J gene: TRBJ2-7; clone size: -; CDR3 protein: CASSIGFYEQYF; CDR3 DNA: TGTGCCAGCAGTATCGGCTTCTACGAGCAGTACTTC
CDR3 length: 14; D gene: -; V gene: TRBV6-5; J gene: TRBJ1-1; clone size: -; CDR3 protein: CASSYEGVNTEAFF; CDR3 DNA: TGTGCCAGCAGTTACGAGGGGGTGAACACTGAAGCTTTCTTT
CDR3 length: 15; D gene: -; V gene: TRBV9; J gene: TRBJ1-4; clone size: -; CDR3 protein: CASSVGAGTNEKLFF; CDR3 DNA: TGTGCCAGCAGCGTAGGGGCGGGGACTAATGAAAAACTGTTTTTT
CDR3 length: 14; D gene: -; V gene: TRBV10-3; J gene: TRBJ1-1; clone size: -; CDR3 protein: CAISASLSPEGAFF; CDR3 DNA: TGTGCCATCAGTGCCTCCTTATCGCCGGAGGGAGCTTTCTTT